Listed below are T cell receptor beta chains from one sample, sequenced in a study of Graves' ophthalmopathy and Graves' hyperthyroidism. TCRdb fed the multiplex PCR reads into MiXCR, producing one record per CDR3 protein. The sample yields about 210,000 distinct CDR3 sequences, approximately 29% seen once. Sequencing was performed on peripheral blood. The receptor source for this set is a man aged 50 or older with Graves' ophthalmopathy. The CDR3 runs from the conserved cysteine through the conserved F or W. The D gene is left open where the match is weak. Size tells how often a clone was seen (once, few, many) or the class of an expanded clone, and some rows leave it out.

many,TRBJ1-5,TRBV12-3/TRBV12-4,TRBD1,TGTGCCAGCAGCGAACCGGGACAGGGGGCTGGAAATCAGCCCCAGCATTTT,CASSEPGQGAGNQPQHF
many,TRBJ2-7,TRBV15,NA,TGTGCCACCAGCAGAGATGGAGGGGAATCCTACGAGCAGTACTTC,CATSRDGGESYEQYF
many,TRBJ2-4,TRBV2,TRBD2,TGTGCCAGCCGGACCCCGGGAGGCAAAAACATTCAGTACTTC,CASRTPGGKNIQYF
many,TRBJ2-7,TRBV6-2/TRBV6-3,TRBD2,TGTGCCAGCAGCTCCCAACGGGGGGGAAACGAGCAGTACTTC,CASSSQRGGNEQYF
many,TRBJ1-2,TRBV12-5,NA,TGTGCTAGTGGTTCCGAGACAATTAACTATGGCTACACCTTC,CASGSETINYGYTF
many,TRBJ2-7,TRBV20-1,TRBD2,TGCAGTGTCAGAAGGGACAGGGGACTAGCGGGAGTCGGCGAGCAGTACTTC,CSVRRDRGLAGVGEQYF
many,TRBJ1-6,TRBV15,NA,TGTGCCACCAGCACCAACAGGGTGGCCTATAATTCACCCCTCCACTTT,CATSTNRVAYNSPLHF
many,TRBJ1-3,TRBV6-5,TRBD1,TGTGCCAGCAGTCCACGCGACAGGGTCTCTGGAAACACCATATATTTT,CASSPRDRVSGNTIYF
many,TRBJ2-7,TRBV7-8,NA,TGTGCCAGCAGCATAGAACTGGGGCCGAACCCCTACGAGCAGTACTTC,CASSIELGPNPYEQYF
many,TRBJ2-2,TRBV29-1,NA,TGCAGCGTCATAGGGGGAGAGTGGACCGGGGAGCTGTTTTTT,CSVIGGEWTGELFF
many,TRBJ2-5,TRBV9,TRBD1,TGTGCCAGCAGCGCCGAGACAGGGTCCGGGACCCAGTACTTC,CASSAETGSGTQYF
NA,TRBJ1-5,TRBV19,NA,TGTGCCAGTAGTGACGGACATTATAGCAATCAGCCCCAGCATTTT,CASSDGHYSNQPQHF
NA,TRBJ1-5,TRBV12-3/TRBV12-4,NA,TGTGCCAGCAGTTCGCTGACAGGACCTAACCAGCCCCAGCATTTT,CASSSLTGPNQPQHF
NA,TRBJ1-2,TRBV24-1,NA,TGTGCCACCAGTGATTCGACAGGAGGCTATGGCTACACCTTC,CATSDSTGGYGYTF
many,TRBJ1-5,TRBV19,NA,TGTGCCAGTAGTATCTGGACAGGCAATCAGCCCCAGCATTTT,CASSIWTGNQPQHF
many,TRBJ1-5,TRBV7-9,NA,TGTGCCAGCAGCTTAGCCAGGGGAAGCAATCAGCCCCAGCATTTT,CASSLARGSNQPQHF
NA,TRBJ1-5,TRBV10-3,NA,TGTGCCACCACGAGGGACAATAGCAATCAGCCCCAGCATTTT,CATTRDNSNQPQHF
many,TRBJ1-5,TRBV3-1,NA,TGTGCCAGCAGCCGGGGCGGCGGGGAGCCCCAGCATTTT,CASSRGGGEPQHF
many,TRBJ2-2,TRBV20-1,TRBD2,TGCAGTGCTAGACTGCGGGAGTACACCGGGGAGCTGTTTTTT,CSARLREYTGELFF
many,TRBJ2-7,TRBV6-1,NA,TGTGCCAGCAGTCTTCTGGGTAAGGAGCAGTACTTC,CASSLLGKEQYF
many,TRBJ1-1,TRBV20-1,NA,TGCAGTGCCCGGCCAGACCCCCTAAAAACAGGAGCTTTCTTT,CSARPDPLKTGAFF
NA,TRBJ2-7,TRBV28,NA,TGTGCCAGCAGCGCCACAGGGTCTCCCCTCTACGAGCAGTACTTC,CASSATGSPLYEQYF
NA,TRBJ1-1,TRBV28,NA,TGTGCCAGCATCGGGCACATGAACACTGAAGCTTTCTTT,CASIGHMNTEAFF
many,TRBJ2-7,TRBV5-1,TRBD1,TGCGCCAGCAGCTTGTACAGGGGATCCTACGAGCAGTACTTC,CASSLYRGSYEQYF
NA,TRBJ1-5,TRBV12-3/TRBV12-4,NA,TGTGCCAGCAACCTGGGGGGCAATCAGCCCCAGCATTTT,CASNLGGNQPQHF
many,TRBJ2-5,TRBV6-1,NA,TGTGCCAGCAGCGTACAGGGTCCCCGGGAGACCCAGTACTTC,CASSVQGPRETQYF
many,TRBJ1-5,TRBV19,NA,TGTGCCAGCGGACAGCTATATAGCAATCAGCCCCAGCATTTT,CASGQLYSNQPQHF
NA,TRBJ2-7,TRBV11-2,NA,TGTGCCAGCAGCTTAGTACGAGGGGTCTCCTACGAGCAGTACTTC,CASSLVRGVSYEQYF
NA,TRBJ1-1,TRBV20-1,NA,TGCAGTGCTAGAGATCGACGCGACAACACTGAAGCTTTCTTT,CSARDRRDNTEAFF
few,TRBJ1-2,TRBV12-3/TRBV12-4,TRBD1,TGTGCCAGCAGTTGGGGCCTCGGGACAGCGATAGACTATGGCTACACCTTC,CASSWGLGTAIDYGYTF
many,TRBJ1-2,TRBV7-8,TRBD1,TGTGCCAGCAGCCCCACCGACAGGGCGAGCTATGGCTACACCTTC,CASSPTDRASYGYTF
many,TRBJ2-4,TRBV7-9,NA,TGTGCCAGCAGCCCAGATGGGGGAAACATTCAGTACTTC,CASSPDGGNIQYF
many,TRBJ2-2,TRBV6-5,TRBD1,TGTGCCAGCGACCCTGGGACAGGGGACACCGGGGAGCTGTTTTTT,CASDPGTGDTGELFF
many,TRBJ2-2,TRBV11-2,NA,TGTGCCAGCAGCTTAGATCGGTACGGGGAGCTGTTTTTT,CASSLDRYGELFF
many,TRBJ2-5,TRBV6-2/TRBV6-3,NA,TGTGCCAGCAGTGGTTTGGAGACCCAGTACTTC,CASSGLETQYF
many,TRBJ1-2,TRBV6-5,NA,TGTGCCAGCAGCCCGGGAGGGCTGTATGGCTACACCTTC,CASSPGGLYGYTF
many,TRBJ2-7,TRBV6-5,NA,TGTGCCAGCGCGGAGGGCTACGAGCAGTACTTC,CASAEGYEQYF
many,TRBJ1-6,TRBV6-1,NA,TGTGCCAGCACCCCGTTACAGAACTCACCCCTCCACTTT,CASTPLQNSPLHF
many,TRBJ2-5,TRBV27,TRBD1,TGTGCCAGCAGTTTTGGACAGGGGGCGATGGGAGAGACCCAGTACTTC,CASSFGQGAMGETQYF
many,TRBJ1-2,TRBV5-6,NA,TGTGCCAGCAGCTTGCGGCCCGGGAGGCAAGGCTACACCTTC,CASSLRPGRQGYTF
many,TRBJ1-1,TRBV20-1,NA,TGCAGTGCTAGAGGAAGACTCATGAACACTGAAGCTTTCTTT,CSARGRLMNTEAFF
few,TRBJ2-5,TRBV6-2/TRBV6-3,TRBD2,TGTGCCAGCAGGCATACTAGCGGGAGCTATGAGACCCAGTACTTC,CASRHTSGSYETQYF
NA,TRBJ2-7,TRBV5-4,NA,TGTGCCAGCAGCTGGCAGATAGGTCGTGGCTCCTACGAGCAGTACTTC,CASSWQIGRGSYEQYF
many,TRBJ1-5,TRBV7-9,TRBD1,TGTGCCAGCAGCTTAGACTCCGGGACAGGGGGCAATCAGCCCCAGCATTTT,CASSLDSGTGGNQPQHF
NA,TRBJ1-6,TRBV20-1,NA,TGCAGTGCGCAAGACTCCAGCTCCTATAATTCACCCCTCCACTTT,CSAQDSSSYNSPLHF
many,TRBJ2-5,TRBV12-3/TRBV12-4,TRBD1,TGTGCCAGCAGTTTCACAGGGGAATGGGAGACCCAGTACTTC,CASSFTGEWETQYF
many,TRBJ2-2,TRBV2,NA,TGTGCCAGCAGTGAAGCGCTTACAGGCCAGGAGCTGTTTTTT,CASSEALTGQELFF
many,TRBJ1-1,TRBV7-2,NA,TGTGCCAGCAGCTCGTCCCGGCCGGGGCTCCACACTGAAGCTTTCTTT,CASSSSRPGLHTEAFF
many,TRBJ1-2,TRBV3-1,NA,TGTGCCAGCAGCCAAGATTCAGCAGGGGCCCACTATGGCTACACCTTC,CASSQDSAGAHYGYTF
many,TRBJ1-6,TRBV27,NA,TGTGCCAGCAGTTCAAAAGTACCTTGGTCACCCCTCCACTTT,CASSSKVPWSPLHF
many,TRBJ1-5,TRBV19,NA,TGTGCCAGTAGTATGTCCAGGGCTCAGCCCCAGCATTTT,CASSMSRAQPQHF
once,TRBJ2-5,TRBV11-1,NA,TGTGCCAGCAGCCTCGGGCGGTGGCAGACCCAGTACTTC,CASSLGRWQTQYF
many,TRBJ2-7,TRBV4-1,TRBD1,TGCGCCAGCAGCCAAGATCGGGACAGACGCTCCTACGAGCAGTACTTC,CASSQDRDRRSYEQYF
many,TRBJ1-5,TRBV7-6,NA,TGTGCCAGCAGCTTCCTCGAGCCCGGTTTTTTCAAGCCCCAGCATTTT,CASSFLEPGFFKPQHF